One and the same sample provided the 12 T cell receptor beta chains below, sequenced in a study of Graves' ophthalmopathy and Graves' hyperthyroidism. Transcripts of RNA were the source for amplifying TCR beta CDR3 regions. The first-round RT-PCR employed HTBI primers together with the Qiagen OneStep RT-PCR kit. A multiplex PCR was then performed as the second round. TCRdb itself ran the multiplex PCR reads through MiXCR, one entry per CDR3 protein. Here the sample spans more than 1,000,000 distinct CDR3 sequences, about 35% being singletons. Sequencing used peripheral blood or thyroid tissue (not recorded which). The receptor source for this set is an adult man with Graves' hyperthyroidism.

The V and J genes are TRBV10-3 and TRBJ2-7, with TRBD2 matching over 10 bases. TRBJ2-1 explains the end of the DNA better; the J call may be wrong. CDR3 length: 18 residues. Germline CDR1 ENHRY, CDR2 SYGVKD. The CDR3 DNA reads TGTGCCATCAGTGATTCCCCAGGATTAGCGGGAGGCCTCAATGAGCAGTTCTTC. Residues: CAISDSPGLAGGLNEQFF.

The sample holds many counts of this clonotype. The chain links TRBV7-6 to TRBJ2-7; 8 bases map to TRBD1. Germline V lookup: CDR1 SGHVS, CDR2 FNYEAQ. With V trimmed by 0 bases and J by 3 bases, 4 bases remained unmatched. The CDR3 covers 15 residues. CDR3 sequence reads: CASSLASGQVYEQYF. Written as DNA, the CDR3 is TGTGCCAGCAGCTTAGCGTCGGGACAGGTCTACGAGCAGTACTTC.

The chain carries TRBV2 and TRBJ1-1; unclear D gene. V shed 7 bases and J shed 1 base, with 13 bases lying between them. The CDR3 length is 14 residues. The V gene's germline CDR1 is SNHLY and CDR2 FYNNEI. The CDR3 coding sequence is TGTGCCAGCACGAACCGGGTTCCGAACACTGAAGCTTTCTTT. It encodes CASTNRVPNTEAFF.

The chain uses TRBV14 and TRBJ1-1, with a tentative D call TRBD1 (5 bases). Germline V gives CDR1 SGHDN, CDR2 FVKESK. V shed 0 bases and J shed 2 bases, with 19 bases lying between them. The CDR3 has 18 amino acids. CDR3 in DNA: TGTGCCAGCAGCCAAGATCCCTCGCCGGGGCCAACTAACACTGAAGCTTTCTTT. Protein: CASSQDPSPGPTNTEAFF.

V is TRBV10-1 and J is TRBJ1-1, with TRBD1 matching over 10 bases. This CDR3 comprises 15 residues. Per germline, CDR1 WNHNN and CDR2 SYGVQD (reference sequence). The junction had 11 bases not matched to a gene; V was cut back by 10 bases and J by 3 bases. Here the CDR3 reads CAIGQGVFSYTEAFF. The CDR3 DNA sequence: TGCGCCATCGGACAGGGGGTGTTCTCGTACACTGAAGCTTTCTTT.

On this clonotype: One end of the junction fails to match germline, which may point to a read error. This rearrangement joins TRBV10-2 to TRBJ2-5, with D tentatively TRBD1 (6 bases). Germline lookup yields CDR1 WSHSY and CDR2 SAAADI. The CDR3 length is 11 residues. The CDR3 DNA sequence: TGTGCCAGCAGGACAGAAGAGACCCAGTACTTC. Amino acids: CASRTEETQYF.

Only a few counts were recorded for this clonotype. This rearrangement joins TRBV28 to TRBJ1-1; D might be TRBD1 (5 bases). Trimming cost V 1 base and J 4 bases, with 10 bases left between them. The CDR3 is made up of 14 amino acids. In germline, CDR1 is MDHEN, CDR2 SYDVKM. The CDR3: CASSLLGGGTEAFF. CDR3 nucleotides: TGTGCCAGCAGTTTATTGGGGGGAGGCACTGAAGCTTTCTTT.

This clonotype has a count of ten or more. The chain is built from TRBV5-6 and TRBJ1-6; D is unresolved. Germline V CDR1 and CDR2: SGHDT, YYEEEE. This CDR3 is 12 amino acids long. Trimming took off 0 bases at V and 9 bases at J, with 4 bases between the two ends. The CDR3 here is CASSLDFSPLHF. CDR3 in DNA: TGTGCCAGCAGCTTGGATTTTTCACCCCTCCACTTT.

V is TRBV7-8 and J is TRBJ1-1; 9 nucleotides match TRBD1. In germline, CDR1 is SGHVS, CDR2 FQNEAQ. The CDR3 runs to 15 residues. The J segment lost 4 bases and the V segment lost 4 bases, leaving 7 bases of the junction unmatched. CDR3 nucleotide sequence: TGTGCCAGCAGCTCGATAGAGGACAGGGGCACTGAAGCTTTCTTT. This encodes CASSSIEDRGTEAFF.

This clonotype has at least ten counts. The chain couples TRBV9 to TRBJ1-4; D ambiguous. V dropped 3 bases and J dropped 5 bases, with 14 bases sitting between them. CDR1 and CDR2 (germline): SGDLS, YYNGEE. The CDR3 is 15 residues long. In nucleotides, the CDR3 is TGTGCCAGCAGCGCCCGAGCAGCAGCCAATGAAAAACTGTTTTTT. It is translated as CASSARAAANEKLFF. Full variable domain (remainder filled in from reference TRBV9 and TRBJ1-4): DSGVTQTPKHLITATGQRVTLRCSPRSGDLSVYWYQQSLDQGLQFLIQYYNGEERAKGNILERFSAQQFPDLHSELNLSSLELGDSALYFCASSARAAANEKLFFGSGTQLSVL.

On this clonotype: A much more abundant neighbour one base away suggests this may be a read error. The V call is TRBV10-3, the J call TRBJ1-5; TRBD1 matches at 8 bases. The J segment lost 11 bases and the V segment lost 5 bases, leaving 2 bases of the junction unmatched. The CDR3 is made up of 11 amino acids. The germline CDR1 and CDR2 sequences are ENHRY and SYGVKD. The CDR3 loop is CAISHRGAQHF. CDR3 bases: TGTGCCATCAGTCACAGGGGGGCCCAGCATTTT.

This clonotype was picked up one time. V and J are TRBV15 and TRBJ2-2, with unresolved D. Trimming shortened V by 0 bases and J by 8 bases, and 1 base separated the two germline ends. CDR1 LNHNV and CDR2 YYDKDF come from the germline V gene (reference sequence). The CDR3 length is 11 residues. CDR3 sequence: CATSREGELFF. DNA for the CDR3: TGTGCCACCAGCAGAGAAGGGGAGCTGTTTTTT.